This TCR beta chain was obtained from a study of Tregs in tolerant kidney transplant recipients. Broader study findings: Activated donor B cell expansion appeared to reveal the most relevant donor-specific TCRbeta repertoire.

Concerning this clone: No antigen is known for it.

Generated by immunoSEQ multiplex PCR, the TCRdb table keeps only in-frame clones and is missing some. The sample consists of around 3,900 clones, 70% to 90% of them appearing once. Before regulatory T cell sorting, thawed PBMCs rested overnight at 37°C in approximately 200 IU/ml IL-2. CDR3 length: 15 amino acids. Trimming pared 5 bases from V and 3 bases from J, leaving 17 bases between. The germline gives CDR1 SGHTA, CDR2 FQGNSA. This sequence was found in a human donor who received a combined kidney and bone marrow transplant. This chain connects TRBV7-2 to TRBJ2-7; tentatively, D is TRBD2 (5 bases). Sample: Tregs from blood, taken before the transplant. The CDR3 loop reads CASSQRSPPVYEQYF. Here the CDR3 DNA reads TGTGCCAGCAGCCAGCGGAGCCCACCCGTCTACGAGCAGTACTTC.